The clone carrying this T cell receptor beta chain appeared a few times. The data belong to a study of molecular identifiers for immune sequencing clone quantification. For bulk TCR libraries, previously described methods and listed TCR primers were used. MiXCR, applied by TCRdb to the PCR reads, yields one record per CDR3 protein. The sample has 490,000 or so distinct CDR3 sequences, about a fifth seen once. Per the germline V gene, CDR1 is SNHLY and CDR2 is FYNNEI. This CDR3 is 15 amino acids long. The V end was cut by 8 bases, the J end by 0 bases, with 14 bases between. The chain links TRBV2 to TRBJ1-5; D is unresolved. This TCR came from a human donor in good health. Some libraries in this study had Jurkat cell RNA spiked in. The specimen sequenced was naive CD8+ T cells from blood, with Jurkat cell RNA spiked in. As for subset: FACS-sorted CD8+CD4-CCR7+CD45RA+ naive T cells. The CDR3 loop reads CASERGEYSNQPQHF. The CDR3 nucleotides are TGTGCCAGCGAGCGTGGGGAATATAGCAATCAGCCCCAGCATTTT.